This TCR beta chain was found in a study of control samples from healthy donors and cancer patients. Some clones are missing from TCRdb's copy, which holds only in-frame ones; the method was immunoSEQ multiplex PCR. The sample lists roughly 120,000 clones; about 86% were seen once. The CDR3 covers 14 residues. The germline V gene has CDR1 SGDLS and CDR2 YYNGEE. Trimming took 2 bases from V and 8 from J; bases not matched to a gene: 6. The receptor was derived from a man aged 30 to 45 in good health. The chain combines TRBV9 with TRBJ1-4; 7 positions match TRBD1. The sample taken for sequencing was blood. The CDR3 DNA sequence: TGTGCCAGCAGCGTCGACAGGGACGGGGAAAAACTGTTTTTT. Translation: CASSVDRDGEKLFF. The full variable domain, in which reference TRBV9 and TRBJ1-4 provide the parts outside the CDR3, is DSGVTQTPKHLITATGQRVTLRCSPRSGDLSVYWYQQSLDQGLQFLIQYYNGEERAKGNILERFSAQQFPDLHSELNLSSLELGDSALYFCASSVDRDGEKLFFGSGTQLSVL.